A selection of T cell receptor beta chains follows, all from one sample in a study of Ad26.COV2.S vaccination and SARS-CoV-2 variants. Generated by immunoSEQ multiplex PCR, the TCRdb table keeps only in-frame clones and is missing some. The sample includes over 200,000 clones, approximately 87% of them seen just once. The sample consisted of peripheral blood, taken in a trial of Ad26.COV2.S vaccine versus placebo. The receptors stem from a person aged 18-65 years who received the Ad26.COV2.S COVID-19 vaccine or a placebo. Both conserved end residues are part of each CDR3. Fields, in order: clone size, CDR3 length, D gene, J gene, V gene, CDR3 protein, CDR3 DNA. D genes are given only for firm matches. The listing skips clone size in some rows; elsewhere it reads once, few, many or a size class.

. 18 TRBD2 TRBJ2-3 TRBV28 CASSSLSGRSPTTDTQYF TGTGCCAGCAGTTCCCTAAGCGGGAGAAGCCCCACCACAGATACGCAGTATTTT
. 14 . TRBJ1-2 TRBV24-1 CATSDLRQNYGYTF TGTGCCACCAGTGATTTAAGGCAGAACTATGGCTACACCTTC
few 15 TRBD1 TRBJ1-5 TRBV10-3 CAISERTGGNQPQHF TGTGCCATCAGTGAGAGGACAGGGGGCAATCAGCCCCAGCATTTT
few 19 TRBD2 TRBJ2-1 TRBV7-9 CASSLISGSRLSSYNEQFF TGTGCCAGCAGCTTAATTAGCGGGTCCAGACTCAGCTCCTACAATGAGCAGTTCTTC
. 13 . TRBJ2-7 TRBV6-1 CASSEAGPYEQYF TGTGCCAGCAGTGAAGCGGGGCCCTACGAGCAGTACTTC
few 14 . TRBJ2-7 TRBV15 CATSRGGTLYEQYF TGTGCCACCAGCAGAGGGGGGACCCTCTACGAGCAGTACTTC
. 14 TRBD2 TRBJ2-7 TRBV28 CASKPGGEFYEQYF TGTGCCAGCAAGCCGGGAGGGGAGTTCTACGAGCAGTACTTC
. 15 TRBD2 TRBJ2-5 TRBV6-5 CASSLTSGSGETQYF TGTGCCAGCAGTTTAACTAGCGGGAGCGGGGAGACCCAGTACTTC
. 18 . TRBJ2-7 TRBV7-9 CASSRRSSAASGSYEQYF TGTGCCAGCAGCCGTCGCTCTTCGGCGGCGAGTGGGTCCTACGAGCAGTACTTC
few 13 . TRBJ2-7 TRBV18 CASSPAAYYEQYF TGTGCCAGCTCACCAGCGGCATACTACGAGCAGTACTTC
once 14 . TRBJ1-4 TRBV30 CAWSGQTLNEKLFF TGTGCCTGGAGTGGACAGACCCTTAATGAAAAACTGTTTTTT
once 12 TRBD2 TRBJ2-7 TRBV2 CASSRGGYEQYF TGTGCCAGCAGCCGGGGGGGGTACGAGCAGTACTTC
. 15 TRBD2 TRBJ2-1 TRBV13 CASSVRGGAMNEQFF TGTGCCAGCAGCGTCCGGGGGGGCGCTATGAATGAGCAGTTCTTC
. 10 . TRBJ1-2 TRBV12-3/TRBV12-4 CASRGYGYTF TGTGCCAGCAGGGGGTATGGCTACACCTTC
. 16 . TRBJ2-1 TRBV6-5 CASSYSGAYRNNEQFF TGTGCCAGCAGTTACTCGGGGGCTTACCGAAACAATGAGCAGTTCTTC
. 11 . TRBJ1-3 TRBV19 CASSYLGTIYF TGTGCCAGTAGTTACCTTGGCACCATATATTTT
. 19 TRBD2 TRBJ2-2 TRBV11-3 CASSSSPGLANPNTGELFF TGTGCCAGCAGCTCTAGCCCGGGACTAGCGAACCCGAACACCGGGGAGCTGTTTTTT
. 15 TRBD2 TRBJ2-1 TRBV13 CASSPSSGRHNEQFF TGTGCCAGCAGCCCATCTAGCGGGCGTCACAATGAGCAGTTCTTC
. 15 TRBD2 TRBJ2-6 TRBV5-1 CASSTGGSGANVLTF TGCGCCAGCAGCACGGGGGGCTCTGGGGCCAACGTCCTGACTTTC
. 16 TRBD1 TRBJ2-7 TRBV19 CASSNPRDRGLYEQYF TGTGCCAGTAGTAATCCAAGGGACAGGGGGCTCTACGAGCAGTACTTC
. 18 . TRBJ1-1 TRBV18 CASSPLLGQEIRNTEAFF TGTGCCAGCTCACCGCTCCTGGGACAAGAGATACGGAACACTGAAGCTTTCTTT
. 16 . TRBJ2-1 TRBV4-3 CASSQDSGYGYNEQFF TGCGCCAGCAGCCAAGATTCGGGGTACGGTTACAATGAGCAGTTCTTC